Included here is one TCR beta chain sequence, with context. The antigen remains unidentified. This specimen belongs to a study of T cells after yellow fever vaccination. Study-level results: Only a minor proportion of clonotypes was detected across both CD4 and CD8 compartments. Although the secondary response was weaker, it peaked faster, at day 5 versus 15.

The CDR3 totals 14 residues. Germline V gene data show CDR1 as DFQATT and CDR2 as SNEGSKA (reference sequence). The ends lost 6 bases at V and 5 bases at J; junction bases unmatched: 12. The study made its TCR cDNA through 5'RACE template switching. That step introduced a universal primer site along with UMIs. TCRdb recomputed calls from the 5' RACE reads with MiXCR, one row per CDR3 protein. The sample holds about 630,000 distinct CDR3 sequences, roughly an eighth seen once. The starting material was PBMCs, obtained on the day of the yellow fever booster vaccination. The chain is built from TRBV20-1 and TRBJ2-5, with TRBD2 identical over 7 bases. This sequence was found in a man aged 25-45 years who received the YFV17D yellow fever vaccine. Here the CDR3 DNA reads TGCAGTGCGGGGGGGGGAGGGCCTCTGGAGACCCAGTACTTC. Protein product: CSAGGGGPLETQYF.